Below, 27 T cell receptor beta chains from the same sample are listed, as sequenced in a study of shared clonotypes between healthy human individuals. Clones were read by immunoSEQ multiplex PCR, and TCRdb kept only the in-frame ones, dropping some. The sample includes around 100,000 clones, about 67% of them seen just once. Material for sequencing was memory CD8+ T cells sorted from blood. This sample's subset: CD45RO+ cells pooled with CCR7-negative TemRA cells. These TCRs come from a woman aged 25-40 years in good health.

The chain combines TRBV6-5 with TRBJ2-7; a possible D gene is TRBD2 (6 bases). In germline, CDR1 is MNHEY, CDR2 SVGAGI. The length of the CDR3 is 15 residues. The V and J ends lost 4 bases and 2 bases respectively, with 15 bases between them. The chain's CDR3 is CASSSPGTGTYEQYF. The CDR3 DNA is TGTGCCAGCAGTTCCCCCGGGACTGGGACCTACGAGCAGTACTTC.

For this clone: The sample carries other DNA sequences with the same CDR3. For the CDR3, the DNA is TGTGCCAGCAGGGCCCCAGAGCCCTACGAGCAGTACTTC. It specifies CASRAPEPYEQYF. V and J are TRBV2 and TRBJ2-7; D gene uncertain. Germline CDR1 is SNHLY and CDR2 is FYNNEI. Trimming took off 6 bases at V and 2 bases at J, with 11 bases between the two ends. The CDR3 extends over 13 amino acids. The whole variable domain, remainder taken from reference TRBV2 and TRBJ2-7, is EPEVTQTPSHQVTQMGQEVILRCVPISNHLYFYWYRQILGQKVEFLVSFYNNEISEKSEIFDDQFSVERPDGSNFTLKIRSTKLEDSAMYFCASRAPEPYEQYFGPGTRLTVT.

This clone turned up a few times. V and J are TRBV29-1 and TRBJ2-7, with a tentative D call TRBD2 (5 bases). V was pared by 4 bases and J by 2 bases, with 15 bases between. CDR3 size: 14 residues. Germline assignment: CDR1 SQVTM and CDR2 ANQGSEA. CDR3 bases: TGCAGCGTTGTAGAGGCAGGACTTACCTACGAGCAGTACTTC. It specifies CSVVEAGLTYEQYF.

The chain combines TRBV4-1 with TRBJ2-2; 9 bases are a match to TRBD2. Losses at the gene ends were 2 bases for V and 0 bases for J; bases not matched to a gene: 13. This CDR3 comprises 20 residues. The germline CDR1 and CDR2 sequences are MGHRA and YSYEKL. This CDR3 is CASSQFARSLAGTNTGELFF. For the CDR3, the DNA is TGCGCCAGCAGCCAATTTGCGCGTTCTCTAGCGGGGACGAACACCGGGGAGCTGTTTTTT.

The rearrangement links TRBV7-9 to TRBJ2-3; 9 bases map to TRBD2. The J segment lost 7 bases and the V segment lost 5 bases, leaving 10 bases of the junction unmatched. Germline V gives CDR1 SEHNR, CDR2 FQNEAQ (reference sequence). The CDR3 contains 15 residues. Here the CDR3 reads CASSPGLAWWYTQYF. Written as DNA, the CDR3 is TGTGCCAGCAGCCCCGGACTAGCGTGGTGGTATACGCAGTATTTT.

The genes are TRBV29-1 and TRBJ2-7, with 9 bases matching TRBD2. Unmatched junction bases numbered 8, after V lost 5 bases and J lost 3 bases. Per the germline V gene, CDR1 is SQVTM and CDR2 is ANQGSEA. The CDR3 totals 14 residues. CDR3 amino acids: CSVRSGSGSYEQYF. In DNA form, the CDR3 reads TGCAGCGTTCGAAGCGGTAGCGGGAGCTACGAGCAGTACTTC.

This chain links TRBV4-2 with TRBJ2-7; TRBD2 might be the D (7 bases). The germline CDR1 and CDR2 sequences are LGHNA and YNFKEQ. Trimming took off 4 bases at V and 0 bases at J, with 13 bases between the two ends. The CDR3 runs to 15 residues. The CDR3 nucleotides are TGTGCCAGCAGCCTACTCGGGGGGCTCTCCTACGAGCAGTACTTC. It specifies CASSLLGGLSYEQYF.

This chain links TRBV4-2 with TRBJ2-7; D possibly matches TRBD1 or TRBD2 (6 bases each). The CDR3 totals 15 residues. V lost 0 bases, J lost 9 bases, and 18 bases lay in between. Per germline, CDR1 LGHNA and CDR2 YNFKEQ. CDR3 sequence (DNA): TGTGCCAGCAGCCAAGACCTAGGGGGGACCGTCGGGCAGTACTTC. Translation: CASSQDLGGTVGQYF.

This clone was observed at least ten times. V usage is TRBV6-5 and J usage is TRBJ2-6; D remains ambiguous. Germline V lookup: CDR1 MNHEY, CDR2 SVGAGI. The CDR3 has 16 amino acids. Between the trimmed V and J ends, which lost 0 bases and 4 bases, there was a span of 10 bases. DNA of the CDR3: TGTGCCAGCAGTTACTCCTTAGGGAAAGGGGCCAACGTCCTGACTTTC. This gives the protein CASSYSLGKGANVLTF.

The rearrangement uses TRBV5-6 and TRBJ2-1; TRBD2 aligns across 12 bases. With 3 bases clipped from V and 7 bases from J, the junction kept 5 bases outside the gene matches. The CDR3 runs to 15 residues. Germline CDR1 reads SGHDT; CDR2 reads YYEEEE. The CDR3: CASSWTSGMMNEQFF. As DNA, the CDR3 is TGTGCCAGCAGCTGGACTAGCGGGATGATGAATGAGCAGTTCTTC.

This clone was seen a handful of times. The gene calls are TRBV29-1 and TRBJ2-2; 7 nucleotides line up with TRBD1. V gave up 7 bases and J gave up 1 base; unmatched junction bases: 6. The CDR3 loop spans 14 amino acids. Germline loops: CDR1 SQVTM, CDR2 ANQGSEA. The CDR3 DNA reads TGCAGCGCCAGAAGGACAGGGAACACCGGGGAGCTGTTTTTT. Residues: CSARRTGNTGELFF.

The CDR3 is CASSLRGLTYGYTF. CDR3 DNA sequence: TGTGCCAGCAGCTTGAGGGGGCTCACCTATGGCTACACCTTC. The chain links TRBV5-5 to TRBJ1-2; TRBD1 matches 7 bases. V was clipped by 1 base and J by 4 bases; unmatched bases: 4. The germline CDR1 and CDR2 sequences are SGHKS and YYEKEE (reference sequence). CDR3 size: 14 residues.

The chain links TRBV7-4 to TRBJ2-5; D remains unclear. In germline, CDR1 is SGHVT, CDR2 SQSDAQ. V lost 0 bases to trimming and J lost 5 bases, with 10 bases between them. The CDR3 consists of 14 residues. The CDR3 DNA reads as TGTGCCAGCAGCTTAGCGAAAAGGGTGGAGACCCAGTACTTC. Encoded protein: CASSLAKRVETQYF.

CDR3 sequence: CASSSSYALNQPQHF. The CDR3 DNA sequence: TGTGCCAGCAGCTCGTCCTATGCCCTAAATCAGCCCCAGCATTTT. The rearrangement links TRBV27 to TRBJ1-5; D is unclear. The V and J ends lost 6 bases and 4 bases respectively, with 16 bases between them. Germline V gene sequence: CDR1 MNHEY, CDR2 SMNVEV (reference sequence). The CDR3 length is 15 residues.

The chain has TRBV10-1 and TRBJ2-3, with no clear D. V lost 6 bases and J lost 0, with 13 bases in between. Germline V gene sequence: CDR1 WNHNN, CDR2 SYGVQD (reference sequence). CDR3 size: 15 residues. The CDR3 sequence: CASSPGLFSTDTQYF. The CDR3 nucleotides are TGCGCCAGCAGCCCCGGGCTCTTCAGCACAGATACGCAGTATTTT.

The V gene is TRBV19, the J gene TRBJ1-5; D possibly corresponds to TRBD1 (6 bases). Germline lookup yields CDR1 LNHDA and CDR2 SQIVND (reference sequence). This CDR3 contains 15 residues. Trimming cost V 7 bases and J 4 bases, with 17 bases left between them. The CDR3, as DNA: TGTGCCAGTATTTCGCAGGGGTCGACGAATCAGCCCCAGCATTTT. This gives the protein CASISQGSTNQPQHF.

The chain couples TRBV27 to TRBJ1-3; D is undetermined. Germline V gene sequence: CDR1 MNHEY, CDR2 SMNVEV (reference sequence). V lost 3 bases and J lost 0, with 3 bases in between. The CDR3 is 13 amino acids. CDR3 DNA: TGTGCCAGCAGTTTGCTCTCTGGAAACACCATATATTTT. Encoded protein: CASSLLSGNTIYF.

As concerns this clone: Additional DNA sequences in this sample encode the identical CDR3. The chain has TRBV4-1 and TRBJ1-2; no clear D. The CDR3 totals 13 residues. Deletions cut 0 bases from V and 5 bases from J, with 7 bases between. Germline CDR1 is MGHRA and CDR2 is YSYEKL. DNA of the CDR3: TGCGCCAGCAGCCAAGATCCGGGTTATGGCTACACCTTC. Translated: CASSQDPGYGYTF.

The V call is TRBV19, the J call TRBJ2-6; TRBD1 is a possible D gene (6 bases). This CDR3 is built from 18 residues. CDR1 and CDR2 (germline): LNHDA, SQIVND (reference sequence). V was clipped by 0 bases and J by 4 bases, with 16 bases between them. For the CDR3, the DNA is TGTGCCAGTAGTATAGATCCGGGACATCTCGGGGGGGCCAACGTCCTGACTTTC. Encoded protein: CASSIDPGHLGGANVLTF.

V gene TRBV18 combines with J gene TRBJ1-2; D gene uncertain. Trimming removed 2 bases from V and 4 bases from J, with 14 bases in between. Germline CDR1 reads KGHSH; CDR2 reads LQKENI. CDR3 length: 15 residues. CDR3 sequence reads: CASSPWPDVIYGYTF. CDR3 bases: TGTGCCAGCTCACCATGGCCGGATGTTATCTATGGCTACACCTTC.

This clone appeared a single time. J is TRBJ2-7 and V is TRBV15; 11 bases are shared with TRBD1. V lost 4 bases, J lost 0 bases, and 5 bases stayed unmatched. The CDR3 extends over 16 amino acids. Germline assignment: CDR1 LNHNV and CDR2 YYDKDF (reference sequence). The CDR3 protein is CATSTVGTGGSYEQYF. The DNA of the CDR3 is TGTGCCACCAGCACCGTGGGGACAGGGGGCTCCTACGAGCAGTACTTC.

The gene calls are TRBV28 and TRBJ2-2; unclear D gene. V lost 3 bases and J lost 0, with 8 bases in between. Looked up from germline, CDR1 is MDHEN and CDR2 is SYDVKM. There are 15 residues in the CDR3. This CDR3 reads CASSFRQSNTGELFF. DNA of the CDR3: TGTGCCAGCAGTTTTCGGCAGTCGAACACCGGGGAGCTGTTTTTT.

The chain combines TRBV4-2 with TRBJ1-5, with a weak D call TRBD1 (5 bases). Germline V gene lookup returns CDR1 LGHNA and CDR2 YNFKEQ. The CDR3 length is 17 residues. The V gene lost 1 base and the J gene lost 0 bases, with 13 bases spanning the gap. CDR3 DNA sequence: TGTGCCAGCAGCCAAGGTGGGGCCGCCTATAGCAATCAGCCCCAGCATTTT. Translated: CASSQGGAAYSNQPQHF.

This clone has only a few counts. The chain has TRBV7-6 and TRBJ2-1; TRBD2 matches 11 bases. With V trimmed by 5 bases and J by 5 bases, 2 bases remained unmatched. The CDR3 covers 14 residues. Germline V gene lookup returns CDR1 SGHVS and CDR2 FNYEAQ. CDR3 nucleotides: TGTGCCAGCAGCCGGGGACTAGCGGACAATGAGCAGTTCTTC. This encodes CASSRGLADNEQFF. Full variable domain (remainder filled in from reference TRBV7-6 and TRBJ2-1): GAGVSQSPRYKVTKRGQDVALRCDPISGHVSLYWYRQALGQGPEFLTYFNYEAQQDKSGLPNDRFSAERPEGSISTLTIQRTEQRDSAMYRCASSRGLADNEQFFGPGTRLTVL.

The genes are TRBV7-2 and TRBJ2-7, with 9 bases lining up with TRBD2. The CDR3 totals 15 residues. V dropped 6 bases and J dropped 5; count of bases not matched to a gene: 11. CDR1 is SGHTA, CDR2 FQGNSA, per germline. Here the CDR3 reads CASSLIAGAVHEQYF. CDR3 nucleotides: TGTGCCAGCAGTCTGATAGCGGGAGCGGTCCACGAGCAGTACTTC.

This clone was detected only once. The chain carries TRBV9 and TRBJ2-1; D possibly corresponds to TRBD2 (5 bases). V was shortened by 0 bases and J by 2 bases, with 9 bases between the two germline ends. Germline assignment: CDR1 SGDLS and CDR2 YYNGEE. There are 15 residues in the CDR3. As DNA, the CDR3 is TGTGCCAGCAGCGTAGGGGAGTTCCCCTACAATGAGCAGTTCTTC. This codes for CASSVGEFPYNEQFF.

This clone has just one count. This chain links TRBV7-2 with TRBJ2-3; weak D call: TRBD2 (6 bases). CDR3 length: 17 residues. V was shortened by 5 bases and J by 4 bases, with 22 bases between the two germline ends. From germline, CDR1 is SGHTA and CDR2 FQGNSA. CDR3 sequence reads: CASSPNYGGVLPDTQYF. CDR3 nucleotide sequence: TGTGCCAGCAGCCCGAATTACGGGGGAGTTCTCCCAGATACGCAGTATTTT.